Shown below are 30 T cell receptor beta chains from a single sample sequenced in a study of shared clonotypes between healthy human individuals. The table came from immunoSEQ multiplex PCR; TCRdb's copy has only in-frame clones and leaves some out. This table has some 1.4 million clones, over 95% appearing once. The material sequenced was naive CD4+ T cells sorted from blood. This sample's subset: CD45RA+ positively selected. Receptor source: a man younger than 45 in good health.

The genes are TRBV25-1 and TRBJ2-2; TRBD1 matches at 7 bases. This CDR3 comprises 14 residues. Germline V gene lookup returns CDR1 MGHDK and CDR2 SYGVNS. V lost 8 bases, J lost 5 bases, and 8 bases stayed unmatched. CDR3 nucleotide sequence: TGTGCCAGCGCTGACAGGGATGGGACCGGGGAGCTGTTTTTT. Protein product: CASADRDGTGELFF.

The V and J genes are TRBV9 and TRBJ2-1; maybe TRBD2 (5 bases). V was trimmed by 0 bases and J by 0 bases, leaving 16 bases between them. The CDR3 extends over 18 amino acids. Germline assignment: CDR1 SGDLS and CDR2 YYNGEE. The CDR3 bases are TGTGCCAGCAGCGTAGATCCCTCGGGGATCAGCTCCTACAATGAGCAGTTCTTC. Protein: CASSVDPSGISSYNEQFF.

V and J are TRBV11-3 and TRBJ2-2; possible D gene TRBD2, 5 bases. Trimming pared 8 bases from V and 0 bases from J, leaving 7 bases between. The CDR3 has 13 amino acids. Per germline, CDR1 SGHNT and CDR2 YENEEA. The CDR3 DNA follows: TGTGCCAGCTCCGGGGCGAACACCGGGGAGCTGTTTTTT. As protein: CASSGANTGELFF.

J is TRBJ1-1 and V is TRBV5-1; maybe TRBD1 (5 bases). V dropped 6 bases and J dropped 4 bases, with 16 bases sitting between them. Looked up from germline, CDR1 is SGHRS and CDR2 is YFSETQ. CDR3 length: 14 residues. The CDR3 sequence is CASNQGSASTEAFF. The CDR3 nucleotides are TGCGCCAGCAACCAGGGCTCGGCAAGCACTGAAGCTTTCTTT.

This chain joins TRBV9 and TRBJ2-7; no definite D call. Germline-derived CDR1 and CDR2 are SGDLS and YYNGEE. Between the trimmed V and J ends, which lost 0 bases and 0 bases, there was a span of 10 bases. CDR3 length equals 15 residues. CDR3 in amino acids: CASSVEPISSYEQYF. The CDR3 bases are TGTGCCAGCAGCGTAGAGCCGATCAGCTCCTACGAGCAGTACTTC.

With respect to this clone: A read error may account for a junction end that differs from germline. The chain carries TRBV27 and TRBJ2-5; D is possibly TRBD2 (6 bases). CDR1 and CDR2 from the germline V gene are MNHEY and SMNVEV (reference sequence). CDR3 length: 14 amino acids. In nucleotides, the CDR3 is TGTGCCAGCAGCCTCGAGACACTTCGCGGGACCCTGTACTTC. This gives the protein CASSLETLRGTLYF.

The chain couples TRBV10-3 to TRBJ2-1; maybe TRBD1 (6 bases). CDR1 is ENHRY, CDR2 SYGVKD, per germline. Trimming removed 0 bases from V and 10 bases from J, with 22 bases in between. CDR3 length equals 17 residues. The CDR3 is CAISESRIRTGQGEQFF. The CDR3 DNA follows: TGTGCCATCAGTGAGTCCCGCATACGAACAGGTCAGGGGGAGCAGTTCTTC.

The CDR3 loop reads CSSELLGDYGYTF. DNA of the CDR3: TGCAGCAGCGAACTGTTAGGGGACTATGGCTACACCTTC. The chain has TRBV29-1 and TRBJ1-2, with a possible D match to TRBD1 (5 bases). The CDR3 consists of 13 residues. Trimming removed 8 bases at V and 3 bases at J, with 16 bases between. Germline CDR1 and CDR2: SQVTM and ANQGSEA. Full variable domain (outside the CDR3, taken from reference TRBV29-1 and TRBJ1-2): SAVISQKPSRDICQRGTSLTIQCQVDSQVTMMFWYRQQPGQSLTLIATANQGSEATYESGFVIDKFPISRPNLTFSTLTVSNMSPEDSSIYLCSSELLGDYGYTFGSGTRLTVV.

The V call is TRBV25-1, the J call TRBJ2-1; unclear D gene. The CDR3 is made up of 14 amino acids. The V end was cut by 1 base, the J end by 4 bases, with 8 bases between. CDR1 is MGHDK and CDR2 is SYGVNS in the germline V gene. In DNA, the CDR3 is TGTGCCAGCAGTGAATCGTTCCTATACAATGAGCAGTTCTTC. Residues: CASSESFLYNEQFF.

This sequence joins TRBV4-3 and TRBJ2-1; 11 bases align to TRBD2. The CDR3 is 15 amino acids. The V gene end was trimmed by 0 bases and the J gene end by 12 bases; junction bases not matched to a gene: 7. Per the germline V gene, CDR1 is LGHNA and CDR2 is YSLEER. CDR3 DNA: TGCGCCAGCAGCCAAGACGGGCCTAGCGGGAGGAGGCAGTTCTTC. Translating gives CASSQDGPSGRRQFF.

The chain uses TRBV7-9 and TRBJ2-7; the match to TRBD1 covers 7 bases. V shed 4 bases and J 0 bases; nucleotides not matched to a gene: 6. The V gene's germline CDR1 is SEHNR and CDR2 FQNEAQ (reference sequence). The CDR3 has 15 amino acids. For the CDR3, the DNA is TGTGCCAGCAGCTGGGGACAGCCGAGCTCCTACGAGCAGTACTTC. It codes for CASSWGQPSSYEQYF.

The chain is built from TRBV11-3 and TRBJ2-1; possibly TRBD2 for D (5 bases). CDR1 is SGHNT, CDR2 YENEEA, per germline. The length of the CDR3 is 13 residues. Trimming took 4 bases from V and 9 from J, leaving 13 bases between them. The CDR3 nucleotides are TGTGCCAGCAGCTCCCAATCCGAGGGTGAGCAGTTCTTC. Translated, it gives CASSSQSEGEQFF.

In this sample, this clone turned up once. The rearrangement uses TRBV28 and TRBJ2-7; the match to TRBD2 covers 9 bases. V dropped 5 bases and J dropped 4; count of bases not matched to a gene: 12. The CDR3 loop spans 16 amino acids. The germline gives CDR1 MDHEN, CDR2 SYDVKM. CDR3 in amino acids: CASSPPGTSPSYEQYF. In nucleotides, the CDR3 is TGTGCCAGCAGTCCACCCGGGACTAGCCCTTCGTACGAGCAGTACTTC.

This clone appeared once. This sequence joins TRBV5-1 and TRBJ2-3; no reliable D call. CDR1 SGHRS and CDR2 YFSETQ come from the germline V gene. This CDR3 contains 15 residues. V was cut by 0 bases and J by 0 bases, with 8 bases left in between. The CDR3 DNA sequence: TGCGCCAGCAGCTTGGATACACAAAGCACAGATACGCAGTATTTT. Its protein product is CASSLDTQSTDTQYF.

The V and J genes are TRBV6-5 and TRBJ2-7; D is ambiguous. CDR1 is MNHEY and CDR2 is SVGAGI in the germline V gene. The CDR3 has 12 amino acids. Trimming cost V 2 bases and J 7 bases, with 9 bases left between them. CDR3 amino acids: CASSYTMGEQYF. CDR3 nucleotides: TGTGCCAGCAGTTACACCATGGGTGAGCAGTACTTC.

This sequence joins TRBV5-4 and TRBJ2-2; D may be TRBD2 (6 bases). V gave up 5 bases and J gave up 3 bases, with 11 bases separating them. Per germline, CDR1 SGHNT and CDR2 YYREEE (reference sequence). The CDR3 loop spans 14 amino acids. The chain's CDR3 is CASRREMDTGELFF. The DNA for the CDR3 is TGTGCCAGCAGACGGGAGATGGACACCGGGGAGCTGTTTTTT. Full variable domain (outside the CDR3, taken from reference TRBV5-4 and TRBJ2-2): ETGVTQSPTHLIKTRGQQVTLRCSSQSGHNTVSWYQQALGQGPQFIFQYYREEENGRGNFPPRFSGLQFPNYSSELNVNALELDDSALYLCASRREMDTGELFFGEGSRLTVL.

CDR3 loop: CASSQEYEAFF. CDR3 DNA sequence: TGTGCCAGCAGCCAAGAATACGAAGCTTTCTTT. This chain joins TRBV14 and TRBJ1-1; unclear D gene. Trimming took off 0 bases at V and 8 bases at J, with 4 bases between the two ends. The CDR3 contains 11 residues. Germline CDR1 reads SGHDN; CDR2 reads FVKESK.

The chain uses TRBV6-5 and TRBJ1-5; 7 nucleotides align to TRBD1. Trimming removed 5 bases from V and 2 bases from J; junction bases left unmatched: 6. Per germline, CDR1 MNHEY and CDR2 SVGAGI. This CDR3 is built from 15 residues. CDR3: CASSPTGFGNQPQHF. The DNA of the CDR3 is TGTGCCAGCAGTCCGACAGGGTTCGGCAATCAGCCCCAGCATTTT.

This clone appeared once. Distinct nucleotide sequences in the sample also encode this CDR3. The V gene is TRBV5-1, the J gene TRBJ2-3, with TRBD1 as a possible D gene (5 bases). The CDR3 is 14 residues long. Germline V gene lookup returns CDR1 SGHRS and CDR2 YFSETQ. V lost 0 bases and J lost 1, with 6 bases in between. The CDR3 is CASSLEQGTDTQYF. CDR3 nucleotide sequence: TGCGCCAGCAGCTTGGAACAGGGCACAGATACGCAGTATTTT.

The CDR3 is CASSLGRGSSGANVLTF. The CDR3 region has the DNA TGTGCCAGCAGCTTAGGACGGGGAAGCTCTGGGGCCAACGTCCTGACTTTC. The chain joins TRBV7-2 to TRBJ2-6; D possibly corresponds to TRBD2 (5 bases). V was trimmed by 1 base and J by 0 bases, leaving 10 bases between them. Germline assignment: CDR1 SGHTA and CDR2 FQGNSA. The CDR3 contains 17 residues.

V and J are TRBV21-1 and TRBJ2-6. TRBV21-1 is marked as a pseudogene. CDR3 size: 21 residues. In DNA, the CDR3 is TGTGCCAGCAGCAAAGCGAATTTAGGGAACGGCCGGATTACTGGGGCCAACGTCCTGACTTTC. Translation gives CASSKANLGNGRITGANVLTF.

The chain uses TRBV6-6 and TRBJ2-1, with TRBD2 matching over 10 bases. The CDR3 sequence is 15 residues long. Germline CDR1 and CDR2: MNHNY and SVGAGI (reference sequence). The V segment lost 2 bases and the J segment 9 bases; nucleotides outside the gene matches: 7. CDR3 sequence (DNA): TGTGCCAGCAGTTACAGAGCGGGAGGGTTCGGTGAGCAGTTCTTC. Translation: CASSYRAGGFGEQFF.

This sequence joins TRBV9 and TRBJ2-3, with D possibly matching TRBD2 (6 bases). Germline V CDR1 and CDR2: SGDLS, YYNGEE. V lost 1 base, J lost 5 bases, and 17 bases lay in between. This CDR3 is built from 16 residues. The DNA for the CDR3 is TGTGCCAGCAGCGTACGTGGACGGGAGAGTATAGATACGCAGTATTTT. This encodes CASSVRGRESIDTQYF.

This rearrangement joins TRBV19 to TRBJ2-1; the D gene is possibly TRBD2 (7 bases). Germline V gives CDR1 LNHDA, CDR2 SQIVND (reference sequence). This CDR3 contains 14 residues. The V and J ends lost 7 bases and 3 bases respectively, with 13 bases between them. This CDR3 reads CASTGGRFYNEQFF. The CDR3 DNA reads TGTGCCAGTACCGGGGGGCGATTCTACAATGAGCAGTTCTTC.

The CDR3 spells CASSRGTSQYYEQYF. The CDR3 DNA sequence: TGTGCCAGCAGTCGGGGGACTAGCCAATACTACGAGCAGTACTTC. This sequence joins TRBV27 and TRBJ2-7; 9 positions match TRBD2. V lost 5 bases and J lost 3; bases outside the gene matches: 8. This CDR3 has 15 residues. CDR1 is MNHEY and CDR2 is SMNVEV in the germline V gene (reference sequence).

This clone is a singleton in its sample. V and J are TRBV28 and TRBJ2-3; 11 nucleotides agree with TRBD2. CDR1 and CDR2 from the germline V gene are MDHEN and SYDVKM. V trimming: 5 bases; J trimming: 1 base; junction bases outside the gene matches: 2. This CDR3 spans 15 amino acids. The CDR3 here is CASSDSGRGTDTQYF. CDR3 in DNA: TGTGCCAGCAGTGATAGCGGGAGGGGCACAGATACGCAGTATTTT.

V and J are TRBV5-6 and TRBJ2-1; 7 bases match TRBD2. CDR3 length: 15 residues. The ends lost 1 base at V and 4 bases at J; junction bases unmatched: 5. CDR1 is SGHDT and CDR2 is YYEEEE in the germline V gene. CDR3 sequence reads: CASSLLREWYNEQFF. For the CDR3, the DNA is TGTGCCAGCAGCTTGTTGCGGGAGTGGTACAATGAGCAGTTCTTC.

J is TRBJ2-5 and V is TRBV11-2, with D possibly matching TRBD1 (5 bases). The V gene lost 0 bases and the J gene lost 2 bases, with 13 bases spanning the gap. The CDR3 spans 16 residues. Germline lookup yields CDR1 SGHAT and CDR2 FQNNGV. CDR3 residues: CASSLDLGRLQETQYF. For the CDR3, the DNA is TGTGCCAGCAGCTTAGATTTGGGGCGCTTGCAAGAGACCCAGTACTTC.

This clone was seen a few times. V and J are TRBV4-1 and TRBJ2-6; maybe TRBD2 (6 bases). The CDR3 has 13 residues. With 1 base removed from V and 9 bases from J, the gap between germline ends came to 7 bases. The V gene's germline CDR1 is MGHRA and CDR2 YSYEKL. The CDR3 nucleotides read TGCGCCAGCAGCCAAGCCGGGAGCAACGTCCTGACTTTC. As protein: CASSQAGSNVLTF.

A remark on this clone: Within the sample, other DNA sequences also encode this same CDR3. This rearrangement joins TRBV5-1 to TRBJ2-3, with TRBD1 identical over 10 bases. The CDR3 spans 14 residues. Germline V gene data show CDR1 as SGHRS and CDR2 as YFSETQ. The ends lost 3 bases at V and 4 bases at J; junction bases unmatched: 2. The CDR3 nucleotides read TGCGCCAGCAGCTCCGGACAGGGGGCAGATACGCAGTATTTT. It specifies CASSSGQGADTQYF.